These 7 T cell receptor beta chains came from one sample sequenced in a study of T cells after yellow fever vaccination (dated by TCRdb to about 2019). The meaning of the sample's treatment or condition label: live attenuated yellow fever vaccine strain. The library relied on 5' RACE. TCRdb records Illumina NovaSeq 6000 as the sequencer. TCRdb redid the processing of the public reads, applying fastp at Q25 and MiXCR, and retained in-frame beta chains. Under each unique CDR3 protein, matching rows form one entry showing the most common genes and DNA. Present in this sample are about 320,000 distinct CDR3 sequences, over 3.5% of which were seen just once. The ten largest make up 15% to 20% of the sample. Sequenced here: PBMCs, sampled 15 days after the yellow fever booster vaccination. The receptors originated from a man younger than 35 who received the YFV17D yellow fever vaccine.

This clonotype was seen many times. The chain has TRBV6-2 or TRBV6-3 and TRBJ2-7, with TRBD1 matching over 7 bases. V dropped 0 bases and J dropped 4; count of bases not matched to a gene: 15. Looked up from germline, CDR1 is MNHEY and CDR2 is SVGEGT. This CDR3 has 18 residues. CDR3 loop: CASSYSSVKGRGSYEQYV. The CDR3 DNA follows: TGTGCCAGCAGTTACTCGAGTGTGAAAGGCAGGGGGTCATACGAGCAGTACGTC.

The V and J genes are TRBV11-2 and TRBJ2-5; tentative D call: TRBD2 (6 bases). CDR3 length: 13 amino acids. Germline values: CDR1 SGHAT, CDR2 FQNNGV. V was pared by 5 bases and J by 10 bases, with 17 bases between. The CDR3: CASSHPTLRGQYF. As DNA, the CDR3 is TGTGCCAGCAGCCACCCTACTTTGCGGGGCCAGTACTTC. Complete variable domain (other parts from reference TRBV11-2 and TRBJ2-5): EAGVAQSPRYKIIEKRQSVAFWCNPISGHATLYWYQQILGQGPKLLIQFQNNGVVDDSQLPKDRFSAERLKGVDSTLKIQPAKLEDSAVYLCASSHPTLRGQYFGPGTRLLVL.

This clonotype was observed a few times. The chain carries TRBV4-1 and TRBJ2-3; D perhaps matches TRBD2 (6 bases). This CDR3 is 13 amino acids long. CDR1 is MGHRA and CDR2 is YSYEKL in the germline V gene. V was trimmed by 3 bases and J by 4 bases, leaving 8 bases between them. CDR3 nucleotides: TGCGCCAGCAGCCATCCGGGGGCAGATACGCAGTATTTT. This encodes CASSHPGADTQYF.

The genes are TRBV4-3 and TRBJ2-7, with 7 bases identical to TRBD1. The CDR3 loop spans 15 amino acids. Germline CDR1 and CDR2: LGHNA and YSLEER. Germline trimming cut 2 bases from V and 2 bases from J; bases unmatched to any gene: 6. CDR3 sequence reads: CASSQRTGEPYEQYF. CDR3 DNA sequence: TGCGCCAGCAGCCAAAGGACAGGCGAACCCTACGAGCAGTACTTC.

The rearrangement joins TRBV20-1 to TRBJ2-5; 13 nucleotides match TRBD2. Trimming took 3 bases from V and 2 from J; bases not matched to a gene: 12. Per germline, CDR1 DFQATT and CDR2 SNEGSKA (reference sequence). CDR3 size: 18 residues. The CDR3 loop reads CSASPLPPTSGGQETQYF. The CDR3 DNA reads TGCAGTGCTAGCCCCCTCCCCCCGACTAGCGGGGGGCAAGAGACCCAGTACTTC.

The rearrangement links TRBV5-1 to TRBJ2-3; 9 nucleotides line up with TRBD2. Germline lookup yields CDR1 SGHRS and CDR2 YFSETQ. The V segment lost 2 bases and the J segment 2 bases; nucleotides outside the gene matches: 9. The CDR3 has 17 residues. The DNA of the CDR3 is TGCGCCAGCAGCTTCTCCGTTGGCGGGGGGGCCACAGATACGCAGTATTTT. Its translation is CASSFSVGGGATDTQYF.

This clonotype was counted at least ten times. The chain combines TRBV15 with TRBJ2-5; no clear D gene. V lost 1 base, J lost 9 bases, and 12 bases lay in between. This CDR3 has 13 residues. Germline CDR1 reads LNHNV; CDR2 reads YYDKDF (reference sequence). In DNA, the CDR3 is TGTGCCACCAGCAGAGTGGGCGCGGCCCCCCAGTACTTC. It is translated as CATSRVGAAPQYF.